The rows below give T cell receptor beta chains drawn from one sample of a study of regulatory T cells in long-lasting Graves disease. TCRdb re-called the multiplex PCR reads through MiXCR, storing one row per CDR3 protein. The data contain some 250,000 distinct CDR3 sequences, 15% to 20% of them singletons. The sample in question was peripheral blood mononuclear cells (PBMCs), obtained at new diagnosis, from a patient treated with antithyroid drugs. These receptors were obtained from a female donor with Graves disease. Each CDR3 is given with its conserved first and last residue. Each record gives: clone size, V gene, J gene, D gene, CDR3 DNA, CDR3 protein. D genes are given only for firm matches. Some rows have no size entry. The others give once, few or many, or a class for an expanded clone.

clone size: .
V gene: TRBV5-6
J gene: TRBJ2-5
D gene: .
CDR3 DNA: TGTGGCAGCAGCTTTGGGGGCGCTCGGCAGACCCAGTACTTC
CDR3 protein: CGSSFGGARQTQYF

clone size: .
V gene: TRBV28
J gene: TRBJ2-7
D gene: .
CDR3 DNA: TGTGCCAGCACCAATCCGTTTGGCACTAGTGGCGTGCCCGACTACGAGCAGTACTTC
CDR3 protein: CASTNPFGTSGVPDYEQYF

clone size: many
V gene: TRBV6-1
J gene: TRBJ1-1
D gene: .
CDR3 DNA: TGTGCCAGCAGTGAACTTTTTGGCACAGAAGCTTTCTTT
CDR3 protein: CASSELFGTEAFF

clone size: many
V gene: TRBV6-1
J gene: TRBJ1-2
D gene: .
CDR3 DNA: TGTGCCAGCAGTGAAGCGGCCGGCTATGGCTACACCTTC
CDR3 protein: CASSEAAGYGYTF

clone size: many
V gene: TRBV4-2
J gene: TRBJ2-7
D gene: .
CDR3 DNA: TGTGCCAGCAGCCGAGGGCAGGAGGGCTCCTACGAGCAGTACTTC
CDR3 protein: CASSRGQEGSYEQYF

clone size: .
V gene: TRBV19
J gene: TRBJ2-1
D gene: .
CDR3 DNA: TGTGCCAGTGATGATCTTGGGAATGAGCAGTTCTTC
CDR3 protein: CASDDLGNEQFF

clone size: many
V gene: TRBV6-1
J gene: TRBJ2-7
D gene: .
CDR3 DNA: TGTGCCAGCAGCCCAATTGGCAGGGCCCACGAGCAGTACTTC
CDR3 protein: CASSPIGRAHEQYF

clone size: once
V gene: TRBV2
J gene: TRBJ2-1
D gene: TRBD2
CDR3 DNA: TGTGCCAGCAGTGCGGGACTAGCGGGAGGCGGGGATGAGCAGTTCTTC
CDR3 protein: CASSAGLAGGGDEQFF

clone size: many
V gene: TRBV18
J gene: TRBJ2-1
D gene: .
CDR3 DNA: TGTGCCAGCTCACCGAATAATGACGTTGGTGGTGAGCAGTTCTTC
CDR3 protein: CASSPNNDVGGEQFF

clone size: .
V gene: TRBV20-1
J gene: TRBJ2-7
D gene: TRBD2
CDR3 DNA: TGCAGTGCTAGAGTGACTAGCGGGTACGAGCAGTACTTC
CDR3 protein: CSARVTSGYEQYF

clone size: few
V gene: TRBV4-3
J gene: TRBJ1-3
D gene: TRBD1
CDR3 DNA: TGCGCCAGCAGCCAAACAACAGGGGATGGAAACACCATATATTTT
CDR3 protein: CASSQTTGDGNTIYF

clone size: .
V gene: TRBV2
J gene: TRBJ2-1
D gene: TRBD2
CDR3 DNA: TGTGCCAGCAGTGAACTCGGGACTAGCAATGAGCAGTTCTTC
CDR3 protein: CASSELGTSNEQFF

clone size: few
V gene: TRBV9
J gene: TRBJ2-1
D gene: .
CDR3 DNA: TGTGCCAGCAGCGTAGCCTTCGTGAATGAGCAGTTCTTC
CDR3 protein: CASSVAFVNEQFF

clone size: few
V gene: TRBV12-3/TRBV12-4
J gene: TRBJ2-5
D gene: TRBD1
CDR3 DNA: TGTGCCAGCAGTAGGGACAGTGAAGAGACCCAGTACTTC
CDR3 protein: CASSRDSEETQYF

clone size: .
V gene: TRBV20-1
J gene: TRBJ2-1
D gene: TRBD1
CDR3 DNA: TGCAGTGCTAGGGCCGGGACAGGGTTCTATGAGCAGTTCTTC
CDR3 protein: CSARAGTGFYEQFF

clone size: many
V gene: TRBV3-1
J gene: TRBJ1-1
D gene: .
CDR3 DNA: TGTGCCAGCAGCCAAGATTGGGGCCCGAACACTGAAGCTTTCTTT
CDR3 protein: CASSQDWGPNTEAFF

clone size: .
V gene: TRBV7-3
J gene: TRBJ2-5
D gene: TRBD2
CDR3 DNA: TGTGCCAGCAGCTTAGTTAGGGCGGGAGGCGAAGAGACCCAGTACTTC
CDR3 protein: CASSLVRAGGEETQYF

clone size: many
V gene: TRBV9
J gene: TRBJ2-7
D gene: .
CDR3 DNA: TGTGCCAGCAGCGTAGTGCCGGACGAATCCTACGAGCAGTACTTC
CDR3 protein: CASSVVPDESYEQYF

clone size: many
V gene: TRBV20-1
J gene: TRBJ2-7
D gene: .
CDR3 DNA: TGCAGTGCTAGCGGCGGGCCATTCTACGAGCAGTACTTC
CDR3 protein: CSASGGPFYEQYF

clone size: many
V gene: TRBV2
J gene: TRBJ1-6
D gene: TRBD1
CDR3 DNA: TGTGCCAGCAGTCGGACAGGGGGCCGGGGTAATTCACCCCTCCACTTT
CDR3 protein: CASSRTGGRGNSPLHF